This T cell receptor beta chain was recovered during a study of shared clonotypes between healthy human individuals. The repertoire was sequenced with immunoSEQ multiplex PCR; TCRdb's copy has only in-frame clones and lacks some. Of some 2.1 million clones in the sample, approximately 95% were seen once. The germline V and J ends were trimmed by 0 bases and 0 bases, with 11 bases remaining between them. The germline V gene encodes CDR1 SGDLS and CDR2 YYNGEE. CDR3 length: 16 amino acids. The chain employs TRBV9 and TRBJ2-3; D is undetermined. Material: naive CD4+ T cells sorted from blood. The subset is: CD45RA+ positively selected. The sequence was obtained from a man aged 18 to 35 in good health. The CDR3 spells CASSVGESLSTDTQYF. CDR3 sequence (DNA): TGTGCCAGCAGCGTAGGGGAATCATTAAGCACAGATACGCAGTATTTT.